This T cell receptor beta chain came from a study of T cell repertoires in aging, cancer and after chemotherapy. CDR1 and CDR2 (germline): MNHEY, SMNVEV (reference sequence). With V trimmed by 6 bases and J by 7 bases, 8 bases remained unmatched. CDR3 length: 14 amino acids. A word on this clonotype: No antigen is known for it.

Multiplex touch-down PCR with TRB-A/B primers amplified rearranged V-D-J TRB sequences. TCRdb reprocessed the multiplex PCR reads via MiXCR and lists one record per CDR3 protein. The repertoire includes around 15,000 distinct CDR3 sequences, about 50% of them detected once, and roughly a tenth sits in the top ten. Overall study results and limits: In each cancer cohort, median generation probability increased across chemotherapy, suggesting thymic output rebounded.

Amplification of TCR beta used genomic DNA extracted from peripheral blood. The chain joins TRBV27 to TRBJ2-2, with 7 bases aligning to TRBD1. Sample: blood. The receptor was isolated from a human donor in good health. DNA of the CDR3: TGTGCCAGCAGGAAGGGGGCCCTGCTCGGGGAGCTGTTTTTT. This encodes CASRKGALLGELFF.